This paragraph covers one T cell receptor beta chain sequence. This receptor's antigen is unknown. One base away there is no much larger clone; base qualities are not given. CDR1 LGHNA and CDR2 YNFKEQ were looked up in the germline V gene. V sheds 0 bases and J sheds 4 bases, leaving 16 bases between their ends. There are 16 amino acids in the CDR3, from cysteine to phenylalanine inclusive. CDR3 DNA is the only sequence kept; it has 48 bases, read in frame from the first base. Libraries were constructed by the immunoSEQ multiplex PCR assay. A mixture of 60 forward primers for TCR Vbeta segments and 13 reverse primers for TCR Jbeta segments was used in the multiplex PCR. The CDR3 region of rearranged TCR beta genes was amplified from genomic DNA by a multiplex PCR assay. On the Illumina HiSeq System, the amplified TCR beta libraries were sequenced as 87-base-pair reads. The authors' analysis ran thus. In a later analysis, around 80 million unique TCR beta chains were counted across the 500 to 850 repertoires, and about 10 million of these chains were shared by at least two donors. Raw reads were error-corrected and collapsed into unique sequences by a nearest-neighbor algorithm in which closely related sequences were merged to remove PCR and sequencing errors. Alignment of CDR3 sequences to IMGT reference sequences was used to assign V, D and J gene segments. For a sequence to be retained, a match of at least six nucleotides to both a V gene segment and a J gene segment was required. A rearrangement counted as productive if the CDR3 had no stop codons and remained in frame with V and J, and every other rearrangement counted as non-productive. CDR3 was defined according to IMGT convention as the region running from the second conserved V-encoded cysteine to the conserved J-encoded phenylalanine. The earlier analysis of about 620 of the donors excluded sequences that lacked an unambiguous match to a single V gene segment. An earlier analysis of 587 of the donors classified V segments as functional when productive rearrangements were above 56.7% and as segregating when the standard deviation between donors was above 5%. To diagnose cytomegalovirus status from the catalog of TCR beta chain sequences, a statistical classification framework was built. In a later analysis, TCR nucleotide sequences were compared against IMGT/GENE-DB human TR gene sequences so that V and J genes could be assigned. A later analysis assigned CDR3 sequences and most-parsimonious VDJ recombination scenarios with the TCRdist pipeline. In a later analysis, each TCR beta chain was defined by its CDR3 amino acid sequence together with its V-gene family, and reads lacking a unique V-gene family were excluded. To address suspected cross-contamination and a sequencing artifact, a later analysis removed roughly 580 highly shared, low-generation-probability nucleotide sequences. For each public chain, a later analysis derived a clonal expansion index from normalized ranks of inferred template counts within each repertoire. A later analysis computed generation probabilities with a VDJ recombination model fitted to out-of-frame rearrangements, and checked the results against IGoR. A later analysis scored TCR-TCR, TCR-HLA and TCR-CMV co-occurrence with hypergeometric tests, applying a repertoire-size bias correction to TCR pairs. To estimate false discovery rates, a later analysis permuted the HLA or CMV assignments 20 times. A later analysis grouped co-occurring TCRs with DBSCAN, adding TCRdist sequence similarity when clustering within HLA-allele-positive subsets. For co-occurrence clustering, repertoires with fewer than 30,000 or more than 120,000 public chains were excluded, along with five repertoires with anomalous nucleotide sharing. The source is immuneACCESS, and TCRdb retained only in-frame sequences with V and J called. Part of the clones is not carried over; for the studies checked, unresolved V genes explain less than half of this, and the remainder is unexplained. From that table come the V and J calls and clone size; the DNA was used to work out D and trimming. The sample table holds more than 150,000 clones, of which about 90% were seen once. 0.2% to 0.3% of the sample goes to the ten largest clones.

The cohort comprised under 700 healthy bone marrow donors. All cohort members were sampled while nominally healthy, although unrecorded immune exposures were likely present. The donor was CMV seronegative and was included in the group of 352 seronegative cohort members. A peripheral blood sample was provided by each donor, and peripheral blood mononuclear cells were used for TCR beta sequencing. Genomic DNA was extracted from the blood cell samples with the Qiagen DNeasy Blood Extraction Kit. The sample comes from a study of cytomegalovirus exposure and HLA in healthy donors (dated by TCRdb to the late 2010s). The study in broad terms: An earlier analysis of 587 of the donors reported around 280 Gb of sequence data and roughly 120 million unique TCR beta sequences obtained from 180 million or so T cells. An early release covering roughly 600 HLA-typed donors comprised about 320 gigabases of sequencing data and tens of millions of unique TCR sequences. Of the roughly 430 genotyped donors, over 65% fell in the genetic ancestry cluster associated with self-reported Caucasian donors. The aim of the study was to test whether cataloging public T cell receptors could identify signatures of past pathogen exposure. The study profiled the T cell repertoires of under 700 subjects by immunosequencing and related them to cytomegalovirus serostatus. In addition to the first cohort of roughly 700 subjects, a separate validation cohort of 120 different subjects was used. To predict cytomegalovirus infection status, the study combined high-throughput TCR immunosequencing, statistical association of individual TCRs with disease status, and machine learning. A later analysis re-analyzed previously published TCR beta repertoires from 500 to 700 donors and added high-resolution HLA genotyping to study TCR occurrence patterns. In the later analysis, no new phenotypic data were used to find candidate immune exposures; instead, reliance was placed on TCR beta sequences and their occurrence across donors. To decide whether each TCR beta V gene segment behaved as functional or pseudogenic, an earlier analysis of over 500 of the donors relied on high-throughput TCR beta sequencing. Donor age, sex, ethnicity and CMV serostatus were collected together with the repertoire data. Genome-wide SNP genotypes for about 65% of the roughly 670 donors were used in a later genetic analysis, which treated that subset as a discovery cohort. Every repertoire in the discovery cohort had been generated on one and the same sequencing platform. Both class I and class II loci were covered by HLA typing, at four-digit resolution. Typing coverage differed by locus: A, B, C, DRB1 and DQB1 were typed in roughly 620-630 donors, DQA1 in about 500, DPA1 in some 570, and DPB1 in approximately 450. A few DR-DQ haplotypes were treated as single units for association and clustering because of strong linkage in the cohort. Among some 400 genotyped donors of the cohort, an average of around 240,000 unique TCR beta nucleotide sequences were sequenced per donor, about a sixth of them non-productive. The paper's findings and limits, for the study overall: Most TCR sequences were seen in very few donors, while some public TCRs were found in many individuals. According to a later analysis, most CMV-associated TCR beta chains appeared to be HLA-restricted, and the HLA associations seemed to be driven largely by CMV exposure. A later genetic analysis associated a missense DCLRE1C variant with V-gene and J-gene trimming of TCR beta chains, and an independent cohort replicated the association. A later genetic analysis reported fewer N-insertions in productive TCRs among donors in an Asian-associated ancestry cluster than the roughly 700-donor mean. In a later analysis, HLA-associated TCR beta chains were found to be more clonally expanded and to have lower generation probabilities than equally common non-associated chains. According to a later analysis, TCR association rates differed among HLA loci, with DRB1 alleles showing the most associated TCRs and HLA-C alleles showing the fewest. In both the original and validation cohorts, the classifier was reported to diagnose cytomegalovirus status with high specificity and sensitivity. The authors suggested that the approach could potentially be generalized to other disease states and immunological phenotypes. In vitro tests confirmed that a few of the cytomegalovirus-associated TCR beta chains recognize cytomegalovirus antigens. In a later analysis, several top co-occurrence clusters were reported to appear linked to parvovirus B19, influenza, CMV and Epstein-Barr virus. Correlated functional status among segregating V segments might be attributable to linkage disequilibrium, but an unknown experimental factor could not be ruled out. Only TCR beta chains were sequenced in this cohort, and the absence of alpha or paired-chain data limited detectable features. Immune exposure information for the cohort was limited to CMV serostatus. The presence/absence analyses assumed that sequencing depth was roughly uniform across donors, and that assumption may not be true. A cluster of highly shared sequence variants was judged likely to represent a technical artifact of the sequencing pipeline. In the study, 150 to 200 TCR beta chains were listed as associated with cytomegalovirus. The 87-base-pair reads could not distinguish some IMGT-functional V segments, including TRBV6-2 and TRBV6-3, so those segments were excluded. In a later analysis, about 17,000 TCR beta sequences were associated with specific HLA alleles at a false discovery rate of 0.05. In an earlier analysis of 450 to 750 of the donors, most TCR beta V segments appeared in productive rearrangements about 90% or about 30% of the time, broadly matching IMGT annotations. The earlier analysis of 587 of the donors excluded some 15 rarely observed V segments, including chromosome 9 orphons, because counts were too low. HLA typing was unavailable for some donors at each locus, so association tests used only the typed subset. A further reported finding was that TCR beta sequences accurately predicted the HLA-A and HLA-B alleles for most subjects in the first cohort. When HLA alleles, especially DR and DQ, strongly co-occurred, attributing TCR associations to individual alleles was difficult.

Sequenced input: PBMCs. The origin of this receptor is a girl under three years old in good health and CMV-seronegative. This receptor chain uses TRBV4-2 and TRBJ2-7; perhaps TRBD1 is the D gene, with 5 bases matching. The base sequence is TGTGCCAGCAGCCAAGATGGGGCGCTACCTCCTTACGAGCAGTACTTC. Protein translation: CASSQDGALPPYEQYF.